The 16 T cell receptor beta chains listed next were all sequenced from one sample in a study of cytomegalovirus exposure and HLA in healthy donors. Only in-frame clones appear in the TCRdb table, and some are missing; sequencing was by immunoSEQ multiplex PCR. The sample lists 250,000 to 400,000 clones, roughly 86% seen once, with roughly 0.96% in the top ten. The sample was PBMCs. The receptor set was obtained from a young man in good health and CMV-seronegative.

The V and J genes are TRBV6-1 and TRBJ1-2; 8 nucleotides match TRBD1. V shed 1 base and J 5 bases; nucleotides not matched to a gene: 6. Germline CDR1 and CDR2: MNHNS and SASEGT. The CDR3 runs 15 residues. The CDR3 loop reads CASSEVGRGPYGYTF. CDR3 DNA sequence: TGTGCCAGCAGTGAAGTTGGCAGGGGGCCTTATGGCTACACCTTC.

In this sample, this clone turned up a few times. The rearrangement links TRBV4-1 to TRBJ1-5; 9 bases are shared with TRBD1. After removal of 1 base from V and 4 bases from J, the junction contained 2 bases not matched to a gene. Per the germline V gene, CDR1 is MGHRA and CDR2 is YSYEKL. The CDR3 has 15 residues. The CDR3 here is CASSQVQGANQPQHF. The CDR3 nucleotides read TGCGCCAGCAGCCAAGTACAGGGGGCGAATCAGCCCCAGCATTTT.

This chain uses TRBV4-1 with TRBJ1-1, with D unclear. The CDR3 extends over 13 amino acids. The germline V gene encodes CDR1 MGHRA and CDR2 YSYEKL. V was shortened by 1 base and J by 5 bases, with 8 bases between the two germline ends. The CDR3 region is CASSQAIPTEAFF. CDR3 nucleotides: TGCGCCAGCAGCCAAGCTATCCCTACTGAAGCTTTCTTT.

The chain combines TRBV19 with TRBJ1-3; the D gene is possibly TRBD1 (5 bases). CDR1 LNHDA and CDR2 SQIVND come from the germline V gene (reference sequence). The CDR3 sequence is 15 residues long. The germline V and J ends were trimmed by 3 bases and 8 bases, with 17 bases remaining between them. This CDR3 is CASSMAGLYPDTIYF. The CDR3 nucleotides read TGTGCCAGTAGTATGGCGGGACTCTATCCGGACACCATATATTTT. The variable domain in full, completed from reference TRBV19 and TRBJ1-3, reads DGGITQSPKYLFRKEGQNVTLSCEQNLNHDAMYWYRQDPGQGLRLIYYSQIVNDFQKGDIAEGYSVSREKKESFPLTVTSAQKNPTAFYLCASSMAGLYPDTIYFGEGSWLTVV.

This rearrangement joins TRBV11-3 to TRBJ2-3, with D perhaps matching TRBD2 (5 bases). V dropped 5 bases and J dropped 2 bases, with 14 bases sitting between them. The CDR3 length is 15 residues. The germline CDR1 and CDR2 sequences are SGHNT and YENEEA. CDR3 sequence reads: CASSPEGRDTDTQYF. CDR3 in DNA: TGTGCCAGCAGCCCCGAAGGCCGGGACACAGATACGCAGTATTTT.

V and J are TRBV18 and TRBJ1-4; TRBD1 matches at 7 bases. The CDR3 spans 13 residues. The germline CDR1 and CDR2 sequences are KGHSH and LQKENI. After removal of 5 bases from V and 5 bases from J, the junction contained 2 bases not matched to a gene. The CDR3 spells CASSKQGNEKLFF. For the CDR3, the DNA is TGTGCCAGCTCAAAACAGGGGAATGAAAAACTGTTTTTT. The full variable domain, completed using reference TRBV18 and TRBJ1-4, is NAGVMQNPRHLVRRRGQEARLRCSPMKGHSHVYWYRQLPEEGLKFMVYLQKENIIDESGMPKERFSAEFPKEGPSILRIQQVVRGDSAAYFCASSKQGNEKLFFGSGTQLSVL.

The chain uses TRBV5-1 and TRBJ1-2; weak D call: TRBD1 (6 bases). Germline V gives CDR1 SGHRS, CDR2 YFSETQ. V lost 5 bases and J 0 bases, leaving 14 bases between the germline ends. The CDR3 totals 15 residues. CDR3 sequence (DNA): TGCGCCAGCAGAACAGGGTTTACTTCTAACTATGGCTACACCTTC. Translating it yields CASRTGFTSNYGYTF. The whole variable domain, remainder taken from reference TRBV5-1 and TRBJ1-2, is KAGVTQTPRYLIKTRGQQVTLSCSPISGHRSVSWYQQTPGQGLQFLFEYFSETQRNKGNFPGRFSGRQFSNSRSEMNVSTLELGDSALYLCASRTGFTSNYGYTFGSGTRLTVV.

Here the CDR3 DNA reads TGTGCCAGCAGTTTCCGACAGGCCTCTGGCTACACCTTC. Its protein product is CASSFRQASGYTF. The chain carries TRBV28 and TRBJ1-2, with D maybe TRBD1 (6 bases). This CDR3 is built from 13 residues. V was cut by 3 bases and J by 7 bases, with 12 bases left in between. Per germline, CDR1 MDHEN and CDR2 SYDVKM.

A single count supports this clone. The rearrangement uses TRBV6-5 and TRBJ2-1; D is ambiguous. The CDR3 sequence is 14 residues long. Trimming took 5 bases from V and 5 from J, leaving 13 bases between them. The germline V gene encodes CDR1 MNHEY and CDR2 SVGAGI. CDR3 sequence (DNA): TGTGCCAGCAGTCCCCTCTTTATAAACAATGAGCAGTTCTTC. Protein sequence: CASSPLFINNEQFF.

The count of this clone is one. The chain employs TRBV27 and TRBJ1-2, with 7 nucleotides matching TRBD1. The CDR3 length is 14 residues. Germline-derived CDR1 and CDR2 are MNHEY and SMNVEV (reference sequence). With 4 bases clipped from V and 10 bases from J, the junction kept 12 bases outside the gene matches. CDR3 loop: CASSSDGGGDVYTF. CDR3 nucleotide sequence: TGTGCCAGCAGTTCAGATGGAGGGGGCGACGTCTACACCTTC.

The V call is TRBV6-1, the J call TRBJ2-4, with TRBD2 matching over 8 bases. With V trimmed by 6 bases and J by 4 bases, 8 bases remained unmatched. This CDR3 is 15 amino acids long. Germline CDR1 is MNHNS and CDR2 is SASEGT. The CDR3 here is CASRGTSSGKNIQYF. CDR3 coding DNA: TGTGCCAGCAGGGGGACCTCTAGCGGGAAAAACATTCAGTACTTC.

The chain joins TRBV7-2 to TRBJ2-1; TRBD2 agrees at 8 bases. CDR1 is SGHTA, CDR2 FQGNSA, per germline. After removal of 5 bases from V and 5 bases from J, the junction contained 14 bases not matched to a gene. The CDR3 runs to 17 residues. CDR3 sequence (DNA): TGTGCCAGCAGCCCACGGGCAGGGCGGGGGGCTCACAATGAGCAGTTCTTC. As protein: CASSPRAGRGAHNEQFF.

CDR3 loop: CASSLAVGGGVTEAFF. The CDR3 nucleotides are TGCGCCAGCAGCTTGGCCGTCGGGGGAGGGGTGACTGAAGCTTTCTTT. The chain carries TRBV5-1 and TRBJ1-1; D perhaps matches TRBD1 (5 bases). V was shortened by 0 bases and J by 5 bases, with 17 bases between the two germline ends. Per germline, CDR1 SGHRS and CDR2 YFSETQ. The length of the CDR3 is 16 residues.

The chain carries TRBV4-3 and TRBJ1-1, with D hard to call. Germline V gene lookup returns CDR1 LGHNA and CDR2 YSLEER. V was pared by 4 bases and J by 4 bases, with 13 bases between. The CDR3 has 14 amino acids. The CDR3 reads CASSRVGEGTEAFF. The CDR3 nucleotides read TGCGCCAGCAGCCGTGTCGGGGAGGGCACTGAAGCTTTCTTT.

Note on this clone: The sample has other DNA sequences that encode this CDR3 too. The chain employs TRBV11-2 and TRBJ1-5, with TRBD1 as a possible D gene (5 bases). Trimming cost V 0 bases and J 4 bases, with 7 bases left between them. Germline values: CDR1 SGHAT, CDR2 FQNNGV. This CDR3 region has 14 residues. The CDR3 reads CASSLDRGNQPQHF. DNA for the CDR3: TGTGCCAGCAGCTTAGATCGGGGGAATCAGCCCCAGCATTTT.

The V gene is TRBV27, the J gene TRBJ1-5, with D perhaps TRBD1 (6 bases). This CDR3 has 13 amino acids. Germline V gene lookup returns CDR1 MNHEY and CDR2 SMNVEV (reference sequence). V lost 4 bases to trimming and J lost 9 bases, with 13 bases between them. In DNA, the CDR3 is TGTGCCAGCAGTTCCCCAGGGGTAAGGCCCCAGCATTTT. This codes for CASSSPGVRPQHF.